The clone carrying this T cell receptor beta chain was found a few times. Antigen specificity is unknown. Authors' methods: Sample-level TCR yields exhibited a median of about 91,000, with a range of roughly 20,000 to 700,000. TCRdb reprocessed the RACE reads via MiXCR and lists one record per CDR3 protein. The V and J calls shown here were made by TCRdb, not taken from the authors' results. Among 300,000 to 450,000 distinct CDR3 sequences listed, approximately 4.4% were seen once. Time point given: patch test 1, 2 weeks after DPC sensitization. Treatment: therapeutic diphenylcyclopropenone sensitization with weekly scalp DPC. This sample was included in a study of human T cells and chemical hapten exposure. Study-level points and caveats: Healthy individuals' immune responses may differ from those of donors, who had alopecia.

Germline lookup yields CDR1 MGHRA and CDR2 YSYEKL. The CDR3 spans 14 residues. The V end lost 3 bases, the J end lost 4 bases, and 12 bases lay between the germline ends. The chain is built from TRBV4-1 and TRBJ1-2; no clear D gene. The sequence was collected from a woman aged 50 to 60 with alopecia areata. Some clones in this sample may be carry-over from other donors' samples. The source material was whole blood, sampled in connection with sensitization to the hapten diphenylcyclopropenone (DPC). The DNA for the CDR3 is TGCGCCAGCAGCCATCTAGAGGCAGGCTATGGCTACACCTTC. Its translation is CASSHLEAGYGYTF.